These 9 T cell receptor beta chains originate from one sample sequenced in a study of beta chain features in type 1 diabetes. Sequencing targeted expressed TCRB transcripts, as all isolated RNA had been reverse transcribed. Clones were sequenced by immunoSEQ multiplex PCR, and TCRdb holds only the in-frame ones, with some missing. The sample shows 400,000 to 600,000 clones, 30% of them seen only once. The sequenced sample consisted of naive CD4+ T cells from blood. The receptor source for this set is a man between 18 and 35 years old in good health.

The chain is built from TRBV19 and TRBJ1-1; TRBD1 might be the D (6 bases). The CDR3 consists of 15 residues. Between the trimmed V and J ends, which lost 3 bases and 3 bases, there was a span of 14 bases. Germline CDR1 is LNHDA and CDR2 is SQIVND (reference sequence). In nucleotides, the CDR3 is TGTGCCAGTAGTATGAGGGGGATCAAGGACACTGAAGCTTTCTTT. Protein sequence: CASSMRGIKDTEAFF.

The chain carries TRBV25-1 and TRBJ2-1, with 7 bases fitting TRBD2. The trim removed 5 bases at V and 8 bases at J, leaving 9 bases unmatched. CDR1 and CDR2 (germline): MGHDK, SYGVNS. The CDR3 is 14 residues long. The CDR3 spells CASSYGLGGDEQFF. The CDR3 DNA is TGTGCCAGCAGTTATGGACTGGGGGGGGATGAGCAGTTCTTC. The full variable domain, in which reference TRBV25-1 and TRBJ2-1 provide the parts outside the CDR3, is EADIYQTPRYLVIGTGKKITLECSQTMGHDKMYWYQQDPGMELHLIHYSYGVNSTEKGDLSSESTVSRIRTEHFPLTLESARPSHTSQYLCASSYGLGGDEQFFGPGTRLTVL.

This clone came up a few times. The chain recombines TRBV9 with TRBJ2-5; D might be TRBD2 (6 bases). CDR3 size: 15 residues. From germline, CDR1 is SGDLS and CDR2 YYNGEE. V was cut by 5 bases and J by 5 bases, with 19 bases left in between. The CDR3 coding sequence is TGTGCCAGCAGTTCGTATCCCGGGGGTTCGGAGACCCAGTACTTC. Protein: CASSSYPGGSETQYF.

The chain joins TRBV7-3 to TRBJ2-5; 8 bases align to TRBD1. Germline values: CDR1 SGHTA, CDR2 FQGTGA. J gave up 4 bases and V 5 bases, and 9 bases lay outside the gene matches. The CDR3 totals 15 residues. CDR3 nucleotides: TGTGCCAGCAGCCCGAGACAGGGGCACGGAGAGACCCAGTACTTC. Its translation: CASSPRQGHGETQYF.

The rearrangement uses TRBV4-3 and TRBJ2-3, with D unresolved. CDR1 is LGHNA, CDR2 YSLEER, per germline. CDR3 length equals 14 residues. V was cut by 0 bases and J by 3 bases, with 7 bases left in between. The CDR3 DNA sequence: TGCGCCAGCAGCCAAGATAGGTTGACAGATACGCAGTATTTT. Translated: CASSQDRLTDTQYF.

J is TRBJ2-5 and V is TRBV7-9, with TRBD1 matching over 9 bases. The V and J ends lost 5 bases and 2 bases, in that order; junction bases with no gene match: 6. Germline-derived CDR1 and CDR2 are SEHNR and FQNEAQ (reference sequence). The CDR3 spans 15 residues. The CDR3 nucleotides read TGTGCCAGCAGCCCTGGGACAGGGTCGCAAGAGACCCAGTACTTC. It specifies CASSPGTGSQETQYF.

This clone was counted between two and nine times. DNA of the CDR3: TGTGCCAGCAGCTCTACTCAGTTTCTGAGGAGCTCCTACAATGAGCAGTTCTTC. This encodes CASSSTQFLRSSYNEQFF. J is TRBJ2-1 and V is TRBV11-2; no definite D call. This CDR3 spans 18 amino acids. The germline V and J ends were trimmed by 4 bases and 0 bases, with 19 bases remaining between them. From germline, CDR1 is SGHAT and CDR2 FQNNGV.

The chain employs TRBV5-6 and TRBJ1-3, with D unresolved. The CDR3 length is 14 residues. Germline CDR1 reads SGHDT; CDR2 reads YYEEEE. Trimming removed 1 base at V and 0 bases at J, with 5 bases between. The chain's CDR3 is CASSLRVSGNTIYF. CDR3 in DNA: TGTGCCAGCAGCTTGAGGGTCTCTGGAAACACCATATATTTT. The variable domain in full, with the rest retrieved from reference TRBV5-6 and TRBJ1-3, is DAGVTQSPTHLIKTRGQQVTLRCSPKSGHDTVSWYQQALGQGPQFIFQYYEEEERQRGNFPDRFSGHQFPNYSSELNVNALLLGDSALYLCASSLRVSGNTIYFGEGSWLTVV.

The DNA for the CDR3 is TGTGCCAGCAGTACACAAGAGACCCAGTACTTC. It is translated as CASSTQETQYF. The chain combines TRBV6-5 with TRBJ2-5; D gene uncertain. This CDR3 is 11 amino acids long. Germline V gene data show CDR1 as MNHEY and CDR2 as SVGAGI. V lost 5 bases, J lost 2 bases, and 3 bases lay in between.